Given below is one T cell receptor (beta chain) in context. Germline trimming cut 3 bases from V and 2 bases from J; bases unmatched to any gene: 6. Germline V gene sequence: CDR1 MGHDK, CDR2 SYGVNS. The CDR3 covers 17 residues. This entry belongs to a study of blood T cell repertoires in COVID-19. Study summary: Sites in the United States, Italy and Spain provided acute and convalescent COVID-19 samples. From T cells, B-cell-depleted T cells, or PBMCs came the material, which was cDNA or gDNA.

In the source study's methods: From reference gene primer amplification, estimates of nucleated cell counts were derived. Using immunoSEQ multiplex PCR, the repertoire was profiled, and TCRdb retains in-frame clones only, with some absent. V and J calls and clone size follow that table, whereas D and trimming were derived from the DNA. The top ten hold 5.5% to 7% of the sample, which has 130,000 to 150,000 clones, more than 80% seen once. This receptor was taken from a human donor in a cohort sampled during active COVID-19. The sample taken for sequencing was peripheral blood. V usage is TRBV25-1 and J usage is TRBJ2-2; 10 bases line up with TRBD2. The CDR3 nucleotides are TGTGCCAGCAGTGACGTAGCGGGGGGCCTCAACACCGGGGAGCTGTTTTTT. It yields the protein CASSDVAGGLNTGELFF.